Included here is one T cell receptor (beta chain) sequence, with context. The target antigen is unknown. Only in-frame clones appear in the TCRdb table, and some are missing; sequencing was by immunoSEQ multiplex PCR. The repertoire holds about 150,000 clones, with approximately 90% as singletons. The entry originates in a study of T cell responses to AZD1222 COVID-19 vaccine. Study-wide findings and caveats: The sample set comprised mostly white British donors with more females, and clonal diversity was possibly underestimated. A reported finding is that nearly half of spike-specific TCRs target unmutated variant regions.

V gave up 1 base and J gave up 6 bases; unmatched junction bases: 3. The CDR3 runs to 14 residues. Germline-derived CDR1 and CDR2 are SGHNT and YENEEA. This clonotype was sampled from an adult who received the AZD1222 COVID-19 vaccine. This chain joins TRBV11-3 and TRBJ2-1; 7 nucleotides line up with TRBD1. This sample comprised peripheral blood, obtained 28 days after the second AZD1222 dose. CDR3 residues: CASSLGQGVNEQFF. The CDR3 coding sequence is TGTGCCAGCAGCTTAGGACAGGGTGTCAATGAGCAGTTCTTC. The whole variable domain, remainder taken from reference TRBV11-3 and TRBJ2-1, is EAGVVQSPRYKIIEKKQPVAFWCNPISGHNTLYWYLQNLGQGPELLIRYENEEAVDDSQLPKDRFSAERLKGVDSTLKIQPAELGDSAVYLCASSLGQGVNEQFFGPGTRLTVL.